The following is a T cell receptor beta chain sequence with its context. This CDR3 is built from 14 residues. CDR1 is SGHAT, CDR2 FQDESV, per germline (reference sequence). The ends were cut back, 7 bases at V and 5 bases at J, with 14 bases in the middle. Per the authors' pipeline: Quantification of nucleated cells was approximated via reference gene primer amplification. Data came from immunoSEQ multiplex PCR; TCRdb stores just in-frame clones and leaves some out. V and J calls and clone size come straight from that table; D and trimming were deduced from the DNA. The sample has 210,000 or so clones, 88% seen once. This entry is derived from a study of blood T cell repertoires in COVID-19. Study in general: Samples of COVID-19 (acute and convalescent) were obtained from the United States, Italy and Spain. Sample material is recorded as cDNA or gDNA derived from T cells, B-cell-depleted T cells, or PBMCs.

The V and J genes are TRBV11-1 and TRBJ2-2; a weak D match, TRBD1 (5 bases). This clonotype was obtained from a woman between 35 and 50 years old who had recovered from COVID-19. Sequencing input: peripheral blood. The CDR3 region is CASNPGPATGELFF. Here the CDR3 DNA reads TGTGCCAGCAACCCAGGGCCGGCGACCGGGGAGCTGTTTTTT.